The subject of this entry is one TCR beta chain. Germline values: CDR1 SGHTA, CDR2 FQGNSA. The ends were cut back, 4 bases at V and 3 bases at J, with 13 bases in the middle. The CDR3 covers 14 residues. Assay: immunoSEQ multiplex PCR; the TCRdb copy retains only in-frame clones and omits some. The profile covers over 35,000 clones, with roughly nine tenths appearing a single time and 15% to 20% taken by the ten largest. The data were obtained in a study of blood T cell repertoires in COVID-19. Study-level information: Sites across the United States, Italy and Spain contributed samples from acute and convalescent COVID-19.

The sequence was obtained from a man between 65 and 85 years old with active COVID-19. The specimen was peripheral blood. The genes are TRBV7-2 and TRBJ2-7; no clear D. The CDR3 DNA is TGTGCCAGCAGCTCCCGACAAATTAGCTACGAGCAGTACTTC. It translates to CASSSRQISYEQYF. The full variable domain, in which reference TRBV7-2 and TRBJ2-7 provide the parts outside the CDR3, is GAGVSQSPSNKVTEKGKDVELRCDPISGHTALYWYRQSLGQGLEFLIYFQGNSAPDKSGLPSDRFSAERTGGSVSTLTIQRTQQEDSAVYLCASSSRQISYEQYFGPGTRLTVT.